The T cell receptor beta chain under discussion was sequenced for a study of cytotoxic CD8 clonotypes in ibrutinib-treated CLL. Overall study findings and caveats: Rising at ibrutinib response, clonality subsequently fell back toward baseline at progression.

To note about this clone: Its antigen is not known.

The V and J ends lost 1 base and 9 bases, in that order; junction bases with no gene match: 8. CDR1 LNHNV and CDR2 YYDKDF come from the germline V gene (reference sequence). The CDR3 loop spans 15 amino acids. Profiled with immunoSEQ multiplex PCR; TCRdb holds only in-frame clones, not every one. The table includes 110,000 to 150,000 clones, 75% to 80% detected once. This receptor was obtained from a human donor with chronic lymphocytic leukemia. Sample: PBMCs, taken after 24 months of ibrutinib treatment. The chain joins TRBV15 to TRBJ2-1; 8 bases agree with TRBD2. The CDR3 DNA follows: TGTGCCACCAGCAGAGTCCTACTAGCGGTTATTGAGCAGTTCTTC. Its translation: CATSRVLLAVIEQFF.